This TCR beta chain was identified during a study of graft-versus-host responses after intestinal transplantation. About the study: Each patient got anti-thymocyte globulin induction, then tacrolimus and steroids for roughly 3 years.

Study outcomes and limitations: Peak circulating GvH clone levels were associated with early post-transplant HvG declines.

The germline V gene has CDR1 MNHEY and CDR2 SMNVEV (reference sequence). J lost 7 bases, V lost 6 bases, and 11 bases had no gene match. The CDR3 sequence is 15 residues long. As concerns this clone: Antigen specificity is unknown.

The protocol was immunoSEQ multiplex PCR, while the TCRdb copy is restricted to in-frame clones and leaves out a portion. This table has tens of thousands of clones, more than 85% appearing once. This sample comprised unstimulated CD8+ T cells sorted from spleen or lymph node cells, obtained before transplant. V gene TRBV27 combines with J gene TRBJ2-1; TRBD2 matches 8 bases. The source is a human donor who was the organ donor for an intestinal transplant. CDR3 protein: CASRSGTRVGNEQFF. The CDR3 DNA reads TGTGCCAGCAGGTCCGGGACTAGGGTTGGGAATGAGCAGTTCTTC.